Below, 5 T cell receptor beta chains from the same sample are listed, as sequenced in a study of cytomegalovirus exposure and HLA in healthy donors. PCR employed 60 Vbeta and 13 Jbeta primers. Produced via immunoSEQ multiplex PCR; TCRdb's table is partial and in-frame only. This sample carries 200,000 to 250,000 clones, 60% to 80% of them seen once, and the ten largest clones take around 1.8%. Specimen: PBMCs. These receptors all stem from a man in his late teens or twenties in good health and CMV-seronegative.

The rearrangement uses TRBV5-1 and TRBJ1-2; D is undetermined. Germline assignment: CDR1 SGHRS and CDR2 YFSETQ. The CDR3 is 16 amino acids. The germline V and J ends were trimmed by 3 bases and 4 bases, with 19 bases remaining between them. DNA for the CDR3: TGCGCCAGCAGCTCCGCCTTCGGAGGGCTGGCCTATGGCTACACCTTC. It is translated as CASSSAFGGLAYGYTF.

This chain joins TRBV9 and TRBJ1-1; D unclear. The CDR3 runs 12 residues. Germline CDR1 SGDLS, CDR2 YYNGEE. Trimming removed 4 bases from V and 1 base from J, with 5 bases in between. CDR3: CASSPTNTEAFF. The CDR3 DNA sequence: TGTGCCAGCAGCCCTACGAACACTGAAGCTTTCTTT.

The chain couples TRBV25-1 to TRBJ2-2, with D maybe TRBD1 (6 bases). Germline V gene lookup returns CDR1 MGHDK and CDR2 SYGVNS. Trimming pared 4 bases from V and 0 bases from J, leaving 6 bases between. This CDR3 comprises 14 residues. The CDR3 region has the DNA TGTGCCAGCAGTGGACAGGCGAACACCGGGGAGCTGTTTTTT. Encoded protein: CASSGQANTGELFF.

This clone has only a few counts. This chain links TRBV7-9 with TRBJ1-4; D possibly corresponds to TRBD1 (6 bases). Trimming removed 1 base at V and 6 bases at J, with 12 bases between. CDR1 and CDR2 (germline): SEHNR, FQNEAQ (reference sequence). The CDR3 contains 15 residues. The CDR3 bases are TGTGCCAGCAGCTTAGGCAGGTCAGGGGATGAAAAACTGTTTTTT. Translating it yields CASSLGRSGDEKLFF.

Here the CDR3 reads CASRPDRAYYGYTF. CDR3 DNA: TGTGCCAGCAGGCCGGACAGGGCTTACTATGGCTACACCTTC. The V gene is TRBV6-5, the J gene TRBJ1-2; TRBD1 agrees at 8 bases. Germline CDR1 MNHEY, CDR2 SVGAGI. The CDR3 extends over 14 amino acids. With 6 bases clipped from V and 3 bases from J, the junction kept 6 bases outside the gene matches.